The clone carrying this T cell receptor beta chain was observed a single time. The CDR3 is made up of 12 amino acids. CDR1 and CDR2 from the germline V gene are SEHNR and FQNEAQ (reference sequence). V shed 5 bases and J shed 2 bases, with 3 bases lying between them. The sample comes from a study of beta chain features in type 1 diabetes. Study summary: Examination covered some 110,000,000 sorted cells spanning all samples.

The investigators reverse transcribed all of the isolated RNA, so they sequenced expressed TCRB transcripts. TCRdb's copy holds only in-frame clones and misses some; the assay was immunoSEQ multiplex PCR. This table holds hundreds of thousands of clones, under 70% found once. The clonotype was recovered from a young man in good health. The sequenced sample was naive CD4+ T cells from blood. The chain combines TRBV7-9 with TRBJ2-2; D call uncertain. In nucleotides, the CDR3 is TGTGCCAGCAGCCATAACACCGGGGAGCTGTTTTTT. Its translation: CASSHNTGELFF.